This T cell receptor beta chain was captured by sequencing in a study of shared clonotypes between healthy human individuals. About the study: The study enrolled a couple of women and a few men aged 18 to 49.

On this clone itself: As yet, its antigen is unknown. This specimen includes other DNA sequences encoding the same CDR3.

Study results and limitations: Relative to clonotypes present in all four donors, those not shared had lower generation probabilities.

The CDR3 sequence is 11 residues long. Germline V gene lookup returns CDR1 ENHRY and CDR2 SYGVKD. V lost 3 bases, J lost 8 bases, and 0 bases stayed unmatched. In the original processing: With immunoSEQ giving junction-only sequences and no quality scores, filtering differed. The repertoire was sequenced with immunoSEQ multiplex PCR; TCRdb's copy has only in-frame clones and lacks some. The D gene and trimming were derived from the DNA, and the V and J assignments and clone size from that table. Among about 380,000 clones, 96% were seen once, and the ten largest hold around 0.3%. The sample was memory CD8+ T cells sorted from blood. Described subset: CD45RO+ cells pooled with CCR7-negative TemRA cells. This receptor was taken from a man aged 25-45 years in good health. This rearrangement joins TRBV10-3 to TRBJ1-2, with TRBD1 matching over 7 bases. For the CDR3, the DNA is TGTGCCATCAGTGAAGGGGGCGGCTACACCTTC. Translated, it gives CAISEGGGYTF.